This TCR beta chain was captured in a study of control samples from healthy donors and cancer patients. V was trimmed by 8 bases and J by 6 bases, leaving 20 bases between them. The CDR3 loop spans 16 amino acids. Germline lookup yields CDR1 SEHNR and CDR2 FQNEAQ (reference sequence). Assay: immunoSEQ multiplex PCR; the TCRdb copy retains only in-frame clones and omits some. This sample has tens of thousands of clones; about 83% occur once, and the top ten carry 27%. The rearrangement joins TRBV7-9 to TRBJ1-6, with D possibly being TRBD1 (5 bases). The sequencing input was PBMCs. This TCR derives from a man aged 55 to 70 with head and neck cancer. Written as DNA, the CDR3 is TGTGCCAGCGGCGTACGCGGGGCGGCAAGTAATTCACCCCTCCACTTT. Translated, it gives CASGVRGAASNSPLHF.